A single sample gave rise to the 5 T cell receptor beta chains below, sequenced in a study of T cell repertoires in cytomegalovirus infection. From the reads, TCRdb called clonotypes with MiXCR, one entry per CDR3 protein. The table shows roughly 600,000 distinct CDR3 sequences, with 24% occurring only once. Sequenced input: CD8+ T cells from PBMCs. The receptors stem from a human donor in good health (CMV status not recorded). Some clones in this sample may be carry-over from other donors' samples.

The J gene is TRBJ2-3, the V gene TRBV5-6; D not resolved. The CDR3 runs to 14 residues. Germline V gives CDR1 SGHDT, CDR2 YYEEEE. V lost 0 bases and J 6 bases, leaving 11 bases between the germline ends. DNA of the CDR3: TGTGCCAGCAGCTTGGGGGGTCCTTTGGATACGCAGTATTTT. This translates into CASSLGGPLDTQYF.

Here the CDR3 DNA reads TGTGCCAGCAGCCCTCGGGTAGCTCCATCCTACAATGAGCAGTTCTTC. Translating it yields CASSPRVAPSYNEQFF. The chain is built from TRBV7-9 and TRBJ2-1; D is unclear. This CDR3 is built from 16 residues. V lost 5 bases, J lost 1 base, and 15 bases lay in between. Germline V lookup: CDR1 SEHNR, CDR2 FQNEAQ (reference sequence).

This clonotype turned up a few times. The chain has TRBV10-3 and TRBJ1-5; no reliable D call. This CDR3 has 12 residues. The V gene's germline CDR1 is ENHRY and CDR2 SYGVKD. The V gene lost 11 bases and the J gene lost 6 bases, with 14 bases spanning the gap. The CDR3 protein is CAANSGSQPQHF. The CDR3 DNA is TGTGCCGCAAACTCGGGAAGTCAGCCCCAGCATTTT.

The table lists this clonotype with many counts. The CDR3 DNA follows: TGTGCCAGCAGCTTAAGGGGGCAGGATCAGCCCCAGCATTTT. This encodes CASSLRGQDQPQHF. The chain combines TRBV7-6 with TRBJ1-5, with 7 positions matching TRBD1. The CDR3 totals 14 residues. Germline V gives CDR1 SGHVS, CDR2 FNYEAQ. V trimming: 2 bases; J trimming: 5 bases; junction bases outside the gene matches: 3.

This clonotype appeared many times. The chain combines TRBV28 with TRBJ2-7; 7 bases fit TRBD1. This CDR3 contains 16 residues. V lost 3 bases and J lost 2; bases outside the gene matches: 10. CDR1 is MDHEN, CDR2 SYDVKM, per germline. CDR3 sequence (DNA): TGTGCCAGCAGTTTCCCCTATGGACAGGTAACCTACGAGCAGTACGTC. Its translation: CASSFPYGQVTYEQYV.